This T cell receptor beta chain was sequenced during a study of beta chain features in type 1 diabetes (dated by TCRdb to the late 2010s). Regarding the research as a whole: Patients and healthy donors did not differ in mean age, gender distribution, total cell number or subset yield. A total of approximately 99,000,000 sorted cells were examined across all samples, and RNA yield correlated strongly with the number of cells per subset. In the study, TCRB repertoires of sorted circulating CD4+ T cell subsets from recently diagnosed type 1 diabetes patients were compared with those of matched healthy donors. Regulatory and stem cell-like memory subsets were obtained from only 8 patients and roughly 8 healthy donors, while naive and central memory subsets were obtained from all 30 or so donors.

CDR1 and CDR2 were assigned from the germline V gene as SGHTA and FQGNSA. For this chain, trimming is 5 bases at the V end and 4 bases at the J end, and the number of junction bases without a gene match is 5. The CDR3 runs 15 amino acids, cysteine and phenylalanine included. This entry keeps only the CDR3 DNA: 45 bases, framed from base 1. Each donor gave one peripheral blood draw, averaging approximately 110 mL, which was collected into heparinised tubes. A BD FACSAria II was used to sort naive, central memory, regulatory and stem cell-like memory CD4+ T cells with a panel that included CD45RO, CCR7, CD25, CD127, CD95 and CD27. Purity was above 95% for every sorted population. Right away, PBMCs were isolated by Lymphoprep density gradient centrifugation and were stained directly, with no culture step. Samples were stained and sorted in pairs, with one healthy donor and one patient per experiment, so that batch effects were minimized.

This clone came up a few times. Its antigen target is currently unknown. Base quality data are lacking; no much larger clone is found one base away. The entire isolated RNA was reverse transcribed using the High Capacity cDNA Reverse Transcription Kit, and thus expressed TCRB transcripts were sequenced. Naive, central memory and regulatory T cell samples underwent deep immunoSEQ sequencing, averaging roughly 3.5 million total reads per sample. After sorted cells were lysed in RLT buffer, RNA was extracted with DNase-treated RNeasy Micro or Mini kits, with the choice depending on cell number. Each cell subset was processed separately to prevent cross-contamination, with patient and healthy donor samples processed together. TCRB sequences were amplified from cDNA with the immunoSEQ multiplex PCR, producing 87-bp fragments spanning the CDR3 region. Sequencing of the amplicons was done on the Illumina HiSeq platform. Regarding the original processing steps: Synthetic template baselines were used to correct PCR bias computationally, reads within Hamming distance 2 were collapsed together, and singletons that could not be merged were discarded. Reads were aligned against IMGT so that V, D and J genes, CDR3 length and insertions or deletions at six rearrangement sites could be assigned. Clonotype counts were normalized to sorted cell number within each subset before computing true diversity and Gini coefficients with the tcR R package. The overlap coefficient, calculated on TCRB nucleotide sequences, was used to measure repertoire sharing. Out-of-frame TCRB sequences from naive cells were analyzed to stand in for the pre-selection repertoire. Entries here come from immuneACCESS through TCRdb and include only in-frame sequences with V and J called. Some clones fail to appear in such tables; in the studies checked, an unresolved V gene covers under half of the shortfall, and the cause of the remainder is unknown. That table supplies the V and J calls and clone size; D and trimming were determined from the DNA. This sample comprises roughly 610,000 clones, around 15% of them detected only once. About 0.087% of the sample lies in the top ten.

Findings and caveats that apply to the study as a whole: Shorter templates might be favored by PCR, yet because patient and control samples were amplified and corrected together, any such skew would affect both groups equally. At VDJ recombination sites, patients with type 1 diabetes made fewer insertions and deleted more nucleotides, a pattern implying thymic rearrangement abnormalities. Because cDNA rather than genomic DNA was sequenced, highly expressing activated cells could have been over-represented, although no difference in activation and CD3 levels was found between groups. Only small numbers of individuals were included in the HLA sub-analyses, which left unresolved whether HLA type had any influence on TCRB rearrangement. A moderate but significant shortening of TCRB CDR3 length was observed in type 1 diabetes patients in all four CD4+ subsets. Naive, central memory and regulatory TCRB repertoires appeared more similar among patients than among healthy donors.

The source of this sequence is a man aged 18 to 30 in good health. The chain is encoded by TRBV7-2 joined to TRBJ2-3; 11 middle bases align to TRBD1. The sequenced sample was naive CD4+ T cells from blood. Taken with the paper, the label for cell subset or site translates to: true naive CD4+ T cells. The CDR3 protein sequence reads: CASSPGQGASDTQYF. In nucleotides, the sequence is TGTGCCAGCAGCCCAGGACAGGGGGCCTCAGATACGCAGTATTTT.